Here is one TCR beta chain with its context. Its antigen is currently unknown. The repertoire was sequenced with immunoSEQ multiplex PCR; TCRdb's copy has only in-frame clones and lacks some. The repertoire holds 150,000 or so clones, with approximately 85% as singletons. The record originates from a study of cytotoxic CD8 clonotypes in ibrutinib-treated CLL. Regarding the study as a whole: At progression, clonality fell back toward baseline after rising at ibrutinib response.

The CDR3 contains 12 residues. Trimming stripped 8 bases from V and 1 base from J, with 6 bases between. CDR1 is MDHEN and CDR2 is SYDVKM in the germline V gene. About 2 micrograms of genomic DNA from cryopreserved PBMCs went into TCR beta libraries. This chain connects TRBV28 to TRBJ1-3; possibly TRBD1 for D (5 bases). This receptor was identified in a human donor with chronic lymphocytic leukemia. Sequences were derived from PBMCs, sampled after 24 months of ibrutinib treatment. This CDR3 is CASRGSGNTIYF. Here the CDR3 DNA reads TGTGCCAGCCGGGGGTCTGGAAACACCATATATTTT. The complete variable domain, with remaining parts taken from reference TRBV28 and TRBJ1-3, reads DVKVTQSSRYLVKRTGEKVFLECVQDMDHENMFWYRQDPGLGLRLIYFSYDVKMKEKGDIPEGYSVSREKKERFSLILESASTNQTSMYLCASRGSGNTIYFGEGSWLTVV.